These T cell receptor beta chains were read from a single sample in a study of shared clonotypes between healthy human individuals. Generated by immunoSEQ multiplex PCR, the TCRdb table keeps only in-frame clones and is missing some. The sample has about 690,000 clones, 90% seen once; the top ten hold less than 40%. The sequencing input was memory CD8+ T cells from PBMCs. The receptors were gathered from a man aged 18 to 29 in good health. Some clones in this sample may be carry-over from other donors' samples. Each CDR3 is given with its conserved first and last residue.

TRBV11-2	TRBJ1-3	CASSPGFVRQLTGNTIYF
TRBV7-8	TRBJ2-7	CASSHTRLIPYEQYF
TRBV7-2	TRBJ2-7	CASSLYGDSEGYF
TRBV4-2	TRBJ2-5	CASSHLPRTGHETQYF
TRBV10-3	TRBJ2-1	CAISESMAGGFNEQFF
TRBV6-5	TRBJ2-7	CASTPNTGAYEQYF
TRBV9	TRBJ2-2	CASSGLAGGSTGELFF
TRBV7-9	TRBJ2-7	CASSLGLAGPYEQYF
TRBV9	TRBJ2-3	CASSVERSGRRTDTQYF
TRBV7-6	TRBJ2-3	CASSLGTSGTDTQYF
TRBV6-5	TRBJ1-1	CASSHPRGPNTEAFF
TRBV19	TRBJ2-7	CASSRGRGESYEQYF
TRBV27	TRBJ2-7	CASSLNRGITPYEQYF
TRBV27	TRBJ2-7	CASSFRASYVYEQYF
TRBV4-1	TRBJ2-2	CASSQVSIEQRNTGELFF
TRBV4-1	TRBJ2-7	CASSQAGTLSYEQYF
TRBV28	TRBJ2-5	CASSFVGGRETQYF
TRBV5-1	TRBJ1-1	CASSPARDGEAFF
TRBV5-6	TRBJ2-1	CASKQGSSYNEQFF
TRBV4-2	TRBJ1-4	CASSRRDATNEKLFF
TRBV5-5	TRBJ2-7	CASSKDRALEQYF
TRBV29-1	TRBJ1-6	CSVGDSPRGSPLHF